One and the same sample provided the 27 T cell receptor beta chains below, sequenced in a study of T-cell memory formation after mild COVID-19. In TCRdb, the 5' RACE reads were re-called with MiXCR into one record per CDR3 protein. The table lists around 90,000 distinct CDR3 sequences, 13% of them singletons. The source material was PBMCs or a T cell subset sorted from them (not recorded which). Source of these receptors: an adult woman who had mild COVID-19 (a few samples of this study predate the infection). Cell type and time point are not known.

The genes are TRBV7-8 and TRBJ1-5; no definite D call. The V gene lost 2 bases and the J gene lost 0 bases, with 23 bases spanning the gap. CDR3 size: 20 residues. Germline loops: CDR1 SGHVS, CDR2 FQNEAQ. In DNA, the CDR3 is TGTGCCAGCAGCTTAAAGGGTTGGGGAAGGGATACGGATAGCAATCAGCCCCAGCATTTT. Amino acids: CASSLKGWGRDTDSNQPQHF.

This clonotype was seen a handful of times. This sequence joins TRBV7-6 and TRBJ2-3; no firm D call. In germline, CDR1 is SGHVS, CDR2 FNYEAQ. V lost 4 bases to trimming and J lost 0 bases, with 11 bases between them. This CDR3 has 15 amino acids. CDR3 region: CASSYGMGSTDTQYF. CDR3 nucleotides: TGTGCCAGCAGCTATGGCATGGGGAGCACAGATACGCAGTATTTT.

The gene calls are TRBV12-3 or TRBV12-4 and TRBJ1-2, with 8 bases aligning to TRBD1. Trimming cost V 5 bases and J 3 bases; bases outside gene matches: 2. The CDR3 contains 13 residues. The CDR3 loop reads CASSQQGDYGYTF. CDR3 bases: TGTGCCAGCAGTCAACAGGGGGACTATGGCTACACCTTC.

The chain recombines TRBV7-9 with TRBJ2-7, with D possibly matching TRBD1 (7 bases). Germline V gene lookup returns CDR1 SEHNR and CDR2 FQNEAQ (reference sequence). V was trimmed by 5 bases and J by 3 bases, leaving 17 bases between them. There are 15 residues in the CDR3. The CDR3 sequence: CASSLGAGGLYEQYF. For the CDR3, the DNA is TGTGCCAGCAGCCTAGGGGCAGGGGGACTCTACGAGCAGTACTTC.

This chain connects TRBV7-9 to TRBJ1-1; D uncertain. Germline CDR1 reads SEHNR; CDR2 reads FQNEAQ (reference sequence). V was trimmed by 1 base and J by 8 bases, leaving 5 bases between them. The CDR3 is 11 residues long. This CDR3 reads CASSLGMEAFF. CDR3 coding DNA: TGTGCCAGCAGCTTAGGAATGGAAGCTTTCTTT. The variable domain in full, completed from reference TRBV7-9 and TRBJ1-1, reads DTGVSQNPRHKITKRGQNVTFRCDPISEHNRLYWYRQTLGQGPEFLTYFQNEAQLEKSRLLSDRFSAERPKGSFSTLEIQRTEQGDSAMYLCASSLGMEAFFGQGTRLTVV.

This clonotype has a count of ten or more. The V and J genes are TRBV10-3 and TRBJ2-3; 9 bases fit TRBD1. The germline gives CDR1 ENHRY, CDR2 SYGVKD. J gave up 2 bases and V 3 bases, and 9 bases lay outside the gene matches. CDR3 length equals 17 residues. The CDR3: CAISDRDRVEYTDTQYF. DNA of the CDR3: TGTGCCATCAGTGATCGGGACAGGGTTGAATACACAGATACGCAGTATTTT.

J is TRBJ2-1 and V is TRBV7-9; TRBD2 matches at 7 bases. This CDR3 comprises 16 residues. V dropped 5 bases and J dropped 1; count of bases not matched to a gene: 8. Germline V gene lookup returns CDR1 SEHNR and CDR2 FQNEAQ (reference sequence). CDR3 sequence (DNA): TGTGCCAGCAGCCGTCCAGCGGGGAGGTCCTACAATGAGCAGTTCTTC. It yields the protein CASSRPAGRSYNEQFF.

DNA of the CDR3: TGCAGTGCTAGCGATGGGGGGGGTGGCTATAATTCACCCCTCCACTTT. Encoded protein: CSASDGGGGYNSPLHF. V usage is TRBV20-1 and J usage is TRBJ1-6; a possible D gene is TRBD1 (5 bases). CDR1 and CDR2 (germline): DFQATT, SNEGSKA (reference sequence). Trimming removed 3 bases at V and 3 bases at J, with 15 bases between. CDR3 length equals 16 residues.

This chain uses TRBV9 with TRBJ2-7; 8 bases match TRBD2. Germline V gene data show CDR1 as SGDLS and CDR2 as YYNGEE. The CDR3 length is 15 residues. The V segment lost 0 bases and the J segment 3 bases; nucleotides outside the gene matches: 5. The chain's CDR3 is CASSVAAGAVYEQYF. CDR3 coding DNA: TGTGCCAGCAGCGTAGCAGCGGGAGCTGTCTACGAGCAGTACTTC.

This clonotype turned up a few times. The rearrangement uses TRBV24-1 and TRBJ2-7; D might be TRBD1 or TRBD2, each matching 5 bases. The length of the CDR3 is 11 residues. Between the trimmed V and J ends, which lost 5 bases and 5 bases, there was a span of 6 bases. The germline V gene encodes CDR1 KGHDR and CDR2 SFDVKD. This chain's CDR3 is CATSAGHEQYF. Written as DNA, the CDR3 is TGTGCCACCAGTGCGGGACACGAGCAGTACTTC.

This clonotype appeared a few times. V and J are TRBV6-5 and TRBJ2-1; TRBD2 matches at 7 bases. The CDR3 spans 14 residues. The junction had 2 bases not matched to a gene; V was cut back by 0 bases and J by 6 bases. The V gene's germline CDR1 is MNHEY and CDR2 SVGAGI. The CDR3 DNA reads as TGTGCCAGCAGTTACTCGGGCGGGAGCAATGAGCAGTTCTTC. Its translation is CASSYSGGSNEQFF.

This clonotype was counted between two and nine times. The gene calls are TRBV10-2 and TRBJ2-2; 12 bases line up with TRBD1. Germline CDR1 WSHSY, CDR2 SAAADI. The CDR3 runs to 15 residues. The V and J ends lost 6 bases and 7 bases, in that order; junction bases with no gene match: 6. The CDR3 DNA follows: TGCGCCAGCAGCCCCGGGACAGGGGGCTTCGGGGAGCTGTTTTTT. Protein sequence: CASSPGTGGFGELFF.

This clonotype was counted a few times. The V call is TRBV29-1, the J call TRBJ2-7, with a possible D match to TRBD1 (6 bases). Per the germline V gene, CDR1 is SQVTM and CDR2 is ANQGSEA. This CDR3 is 14 amino acids long. The V end was cut by 4 bases, the J end by 2 bases, with 15 bases between. The CDR3 DNA is TGCAGCGTTGTAGAGGGGGTCCCTACCTACGAGCAGTACTTC. Translating gives CSVVEGVPTYEQYF.

This clonotype occurred a few times. The V and J genes are TRBV20-1 and TRBJ1-4; 7 bases agree with TRBD1. V shed 0 bases, J shed 6 bases, and the junction held 13 bases outside the gene matches. Germline assignment: CDR1 DFQATT and CDR2 SNEGSKA (reference sequence). The CDR3 has 17 residues. Written as DNA, the CDR3 is TGCAGTGCTAGAGACTTCATGTCCGGGACAGCCGATGAAAAACTGTTTTTT. It encodes CSARDFMSGTADEKLFF.

CDR3 protein: CASSGLTPTDTQYF. The CDR3, as DNA: TGTGCCAGCAGTGGGCTAACGCCCACAGATACGCAGTATTTT. The chain combines TRBV6-2 or TRBV6-3 with TRBJ2-3; no definite D call. The germline V gene encodes CDR1 MNHEY and CDR2 SVGEGT. There are 14 residues in the CDR3. Trimming removed 5 bases at V and 2 bases at J, with 11 bases between.

In its sample, this clonotype was seen a few times. V is TRBV7-2 and J is TRBJ1-1, with TRBD1 as a possible D gene (5 bases). This CDR3 is 13 amino acids long. Per the germline V gene, CDR1 is SGHTA and CDR2 is FQGNSA. Trimming left V 0 bases short and J 7 bases short, with 9 bases between. The chain's CDR3 is CASSLAGRLEAFF. CDR3 sequence (DNA): TGTGCCAGCAGCTTAGCGGGGCGGCTTGAAGCTTTCTTT.

In its sample, this clonotype was seen a few times. The V and J genes are TRBV15 and TRBJ1-1, with a possible D match to TRBD1 (5 bases). This CDR3 region has 15 residues. CDR1 and CDR2 (germline): LNHNV, YYDKDF (reference sequence). The ends were cut back, 0 bases at V and 5 bases at J, with 13 bases in the middle. DNA for the CDR3: TGTGCCACCAGCAGAGACAGGGAGTCGGGTACTGAAGCTTTCTTT. It encodes CATSRDRESGTEAFF.

V is TRBV4-1 and J is TRBJ2-7, with 9 nucleotides matching TRBD1. This CDR3 comprises 16 residues. Per the germline V gene, CDR1 is MGHRA and CDR2 is YSYEKL. The J segment lost 2 bases and the V segment lost 1 base, leaving 6 bases of the junction unmatched. The CDR3 loop is CASSQVGTGTTYEQYF. CDR3 sequence (DNA): TGCGCCAGCAGCCAAGTTGGGACAGGGACGACCTACGAGCAGTACTTC.

This clonotype was counted many times. The CDR3 nucleotides read TGTGCCAGCAGTGAACAGCTAACGGGCCCCTCAGGGGAAAAACTGTTTTTT. Protein sequence: CASSEQLTGPSGEKLFF. The gene calls are TRBV2 and TRBJ1-4, with a tentative D call TRBD1 (5 bases). CDR3 size: 17 residues. Trimming removed 2 bases from V and 8 bases from J, with 21 bases in between. The germline V gene has CDR1 SNHLY and CDR2 FYNNEI.

This clonotype was seen only once. As DNA, the CDR3 is TGTGCCAGCAGCTTAGTAGTTGGGGCTCGGGATAATGAAAAACTGTTTTTT. Its protein product is CASSLVVGARDNEKLFF. The J gene is TRBJ1-4, the V gene TRBV11-2; maybe TRBD1 (5 bases). Germline V lookup: CDR1 SGHAT, CDR2 FQNNGV. CDR3 length: 17 amino acids. Between the trimmed V and J ends, which lost 1 base and 4 bases, there was a span of 16 bases.

On this clonotype: At one of its ends the junction is not consistent with the germline gene, which may arise from a read error. This chain links TRBV6-5 with TRBJ2-7, with D possibly TRBD1 on 6 matching bases. Germline CDR1 MNHEY, CDR2 SVGAGI. CDR3 length equals 15 residues. CDR3 in amino acids: CASSPSTGWGPTCSF. The DNA of the CDR3 is TGTGCCAGCAGTCCCAGTACGGGTTGGGGGCCTACCTGTTCCTTC.

The rearrangement links TRBV28 to TRBJ2-7; TRBD1 is a possible D gene (6 bases). Deletions cut 2 bases from V and 3 bases from J, with 14 bases between. CDR1 and CDR2 from the germline V gene are MDHEN and SYDVKM. This CDR3 has 15 residues. CDR3 DNA sequence: TGTGCCAGCAGTTTACGGACAGAACCGTACTACGAGCAGTACTTC. Protein sequence: CASSLRTEPYYEQYF.

The CDR3 DNA is TGTGCCAGCAGCTTAGCGCGAACTAGCGGGAGTTACAATGAGCAGTTCTTC. Translated, it gives CASSLARTSGSYNEQFF. This chain joins TRBV7-2 and TRBJ2-1, with 11 bases aligning to TRBD2. The CDR3 loop spans 17 amino acids. Germline V gene data show CDR1 as SGHTA and CDR2 as FQGNSA. The V gene end was trimmed by 0 bases and the J gene end by 4 bases; junction bases not matched to a gene: 5.

This clonotype showed up just a few times. The chain links TRBV29-1 to TRBJ2-1, with 9 nucleotides matching TRBD1. CDR1 and CDR2 from the germline V gene are SQVTM and ANQGSEA. The CDR3 has 13 residues. Trimming cost V 6 bases and J 3 bases; bases outside gene matches: 3. The CDR3 sequence: CSVDRGNYNEQFF. CDR3 DNA: TGCAGCGTCGACAGGGGGAACTACAATGAGCAGTTCTTC.

This clonotype was observed once. The V call is TRBV9, the J call TRBJ1-4, with D possibly matching TRBD1 (5 bases). CDR3 length: 16 amino acids. The V gene's germline CDR1 is SGDLS and CDR2 YYNGEE. V was pared by 4 bases and J by 4 bases, with 17 bases between. The CDR3, as DNA: TGTGCCAGCAGCTCATTCGACGGGGCTTTTAATGAAAAACTGTTTTTT. Its translation: CASSSFDGAFNEKLFF.

This clonotype was detected ten times or more. The chain has TRBV5-5 and TRBJ2-2; perhaps TRBD1 as D (6 bases). This CDR3 comprises 13 residues. The germline V and J ends were trimmed by 6 bases and 4 bases, with 10 bases remaining between them. CDR1 and CDR2 (germline): SGHKS, YYEKEE (reference sequence). CDR3 in DNA: TGTGCCAGCACGTGGGGGCTCACCGGGGAGCTGTTTTTT. Its translation is CASTWGLTGELFF.

The sample holds a few counts of this clonotype. This chain links TRBV29-1 with TRBJ2-3; 14 bases match TRBD2. The CDR3 has 16 residues. The germline V gene encodes CDR1 SQVTM and CDR2 ANQGSEA. Losses at the gene ends were 4 bases for V and 1 base for J; bases not matched to a gene: 4. Here the CDR3 reads CSVARLAGGRTDTQYF. The CDR3 DNA reads as TGCAGCGTTGCCCGACTAGCGGGAGGGCGCACAGATACGCAGTATTTT.